The rows below give T cell receptor beta chains drawn from one sample of a study of T cell responses to AZD1222 COVID-19 vaccine. The data were produced by immunoSEQ multiplex PCR, yet TCRdb's version contains in-frame clones alone and is incomplete. The sample records 150,000 to 200,000 clones, roughly 90% being singletons. Sequencing was performed on peripheral blood, taken on day 0 of AZD1222 vaccination. The origin of the receptors is an adult in good health. Each CDR3 is given with its conserved first and last residue. A D gene is named only where the DNA matches it firmly. Some rows have no size entry. The others give once, few or many, or a class for an expanded clone.

j_call d_call clone_size v_call cdr3_length cdr3_nt cdr3_aa
TRBJ1-2 TRBD1 - TRBV4-1 15 TGCGCCAGCAGCCAGGTTTCGACAGGGTACTATGGCTACACCTTC CASSQVSTGYYGYTF
TRBJ1-1 - - TRBV15 14 TGTGCCACCAGCCCGACCTACGGAAACACTGAAGCTTTCTTT CATSPTYGNTEAFF
TRBJ1-2 TRBD1 few TRBV6-1 14 TGTGCCAGCAGTGAAACAGGGGAAGTTGAGGGCTACACCTTC CASSETGEVEGYTF
TRBJ1-2 TRBD1 - TRBV5-1 14 TGCGCCAGCAGCTTGGGACAGGGAGGGGATGGCTACACCTTC CASSLGQGGDGYTF
TRBJ1-5 - - TRBV6-5 14 TGTGCCAGCAGTTACTCAGGCAGCAATCAGCCCCAGCATTTT CASSYSGSNQPQHF
TRBJ2-2 TRBD2 - TRBV11-3 13 TGTGCCAGCAGCTTACTAGCGGCCGGGGAGCTGTTTTTT CASSLLAAGELFF
TRBJ1-2 - - TRBV30 11 TGTGCCTGGGACACCAACTATGGCTACACCTTC CAWDTNYGYTF
TRBJ2-1 - - TRBV9 14 TGTGCCAGCAGCGTAGTCGACTCCTACAATGAGCAGTTCTTC CASSVVDSYNEQFF
TRBJ2-6 TRBD2 - TRBV19 17 TGTGCCAGTAGTTTTCGGGAGGCGCACTCTGGGGCCAACGTCCTGACTTTC CASSFREAHSGANVLTF
TRBJ2-7 TRBD1 - TRBV24-1 14 TGTGCCACCAGCAAGGGACAGGGAGCCTACGAGCAGTACTTC CATSKGQGAYEQYF
TRBJ2-7 TRBD1 - TRBV11-1 14 TGTGCCAGCAGGAGACAGGGGACCTCCTACGAGCAGTACTTC CASRRQGTSYEQYF
TRBJ2-1 TRBD1 - TRBV28 14 TGTGCCAGCAAGCCAACGGGGACAGGTAATGAGCAGTTCTTC CASKPTGTGNEQFF
TRBJ2-2 TRBD2 - TRBV15 19 TGTGCCACCAGCAGAGATTTGGGTAGCGGGGGGCCGCTCACCGGGGAGCTGTTTTTT CATSRDLGSGGPLTGELFF
TRBJ2-1 TRBD1 - TRBV5-1 20 TGCGCCAGCAGCTCCCACGGGGGACAGGGAAAAGAGGGCTCCTACAATGAGCAGTTCTTC CASSSHGGQGKEGSYNEQFF
TRBJ1-5 - - TRBV19 12 TGTGCCAGTAGTATATTGGGTCAGCCCCAGCATTTT CASSILGQPQHF
TRBJ1-3 - few TRBV12-3/TRBV12-4 11 TGTGCCAGCAGTCGAGGAAACACCATATATTTT CASSRGNTIYF
TRBJ2-7 - - TRBV6-6 11 TGTGCCTCTCAGCTGGGGGAAGAGCAGTACTTC CASQLGEEQYF
TRBJ1-1 - - TRBV7-3 13 TGTGCCAGCAGCTTATTGGAAGGGACTGAAGCTTTCTTT CASSLLEGTEAFF
TRBJ2-3 TRBD2 - TRBV27 15 TGTGCCAGCAGGGTTATAGCGGGAGGGCCTTATACGCAGTATTTT CASRVIAGGPYTQYF
TRBJ1-4 TRBD1 - TRBV18 14 TGTGCCAGCTCACCCCGGACAGGGAATGAAAAACTGTTTTTT CASSPRTGNEKLFF
TRBJ1-3 - - TRBV15 16 TGTGCCACCAGCAGATCAAGTCCCAGCTCTGGAAACACCATATATTTT CATSRSSPSSGNTIYF
TRBJ1-2 - once TRBV27 12 TGTGCCAGCACCTCGAATTTTAGGGACTACACCTTC CASTSNFRDYTF
TRBJ2-5 TRBD2 few TRBV7-9 14 TGTGCCAGCAGCCGACTAGCGGGATGGGAGACCCAGTACTTC CASSRLAGWETQYF
TRBJ1-1 TRBD1 - TRBV19 16 TGTGCCAGTAGGGATCGACAGGGCGGGTTGGGCACTGAAGCTTTCTTT CASRDRQGGLGTEAFF
TRBJ1-1 TRBD1 once TRBV19 15 TGTGCCAGTAGTGGAGACAGGGGAGGAAACACTGAAGCTTTCTTT CASSGDRGGNTEAFF
TRBJ1-5 - - TRBV28 16 TGTGCCAGCAGTCCGCGCCCATCGGGCAGCAATCAGCCCCAGCATTTT CASSPRPSGSNQPQHF
TRBJ2-3 - - TRBV9 15 TGTGCCAGCAGTAGGGGGGGCCTCAGCACAGATACGCAGTATTTT CASSRGGLSTDTQYF
TRBJ2-5 - - TRBV6-2/TRBV6-3 14 TGTGCCAGCAGCGTTTTGGACAGTCAAGAGACCCAGTACTTC CASSVLDSQETQYF
TRBJ1-2 - - TRBV28 13 TGTGCCAGCAGTTTAACAGCGAACTATGGCTACACCTTC CASSLTANYGYTF
TRBJ2-2 TRBD2 - TRBV7-6 15 TGTGCCAGCATTAAGGGAGGGGATATGACCGGGGAGCTGTTTTTT CASIKGGDMTGELFF
TRBJ1-6 TRBD1 once TRBV7-2 15 TGTGCCAGCAGCTCTTCGACAGGGTATAATTCACCCCTCCACTTT CASSSSTGYNSPLHF
TRBJ2-7 - - TRBV18 13 TGTGCCAGCTCACGCAGGGAGGCCTACGAGCAGTACTTC CASSRREAYEQYF
TRBJ2-1 - - TRBV2 10 TGTGCCAGCAGCGGGAATGAGCAGTTCTTC CASSGNEQFF